The 22 T cell receptor beta chains given below trace back to one sample, sequenced in a study of T cell repertoires in aging, cancer and after chemotherapy. A mixed TRB-A/B primer pool amplified rearranged TRB by multiplex touch-down PCR. One entry per CDR3 protein, called by TCRdb with MiXCR from the multiplex PCR reads. The data contain around 9,700 distinct CDR3 sequences, about 33% of them singletons. Amplification of TCR beta used genomic DNA extracted from peripheral blood. The specimen was blood. The receptors were gathered from a human donor in good health.

This clonotype turned up a few times. The chain joins TRBV7-6 to TRBJ1-1; D not certain. Deletions cut 1 base from V and 4 bases from J, with 13 bases between. Germline loops: CDR1 SGHVS, CDR2 FNYEAQ. This CDR3 region has 15 residues. The CDR3 loop reads CASSLGKRGSTEAFF. The CDR3 region has the DNA TGTGCCAGCAGCTTAGGGAAGCGCGGGAGCACTGAAGCTTTCTTT.

This clonotype was observed a few times. The V and J genes are TRBV13 and TRBJ1-2; D unclear. The germline CDR1 and CDR2 sequences are PRHDT and FYEKMQ (reference sequence). The CDR3 is made up of 14 amino acids. V lost 4 bases and J lost 2, with 11 bases in between. The CDR3 reads CASSSQVGNYGYTF. The CDR3 DNA is TGTGCCAGCAGCTCCCAGGTAGGGAACTATGGCTACACCTTC.

In DNA form, the CDR3 reads TGTGCCAGTCAAAGGGGCGGGAACCATGGCTACACCTTC. This translates into CASQRGGNHGYTF. The chain employs TRBV19 and TRBJ1-2, with a tentative D call TRBD1 (5 bases). From germline, CDR1 is LNHDA and CDR2 SQIVND (reference sequence). Trimming shortened V by 8 bases and J by 6 bases, and 16 bases separated the two germline ends. This CDR3 comprises 13 residues.

This clonotype has just a few counts. V gene TRBV11-3 combines with J gene TRBJ2-3, with D possibly being TRBD1 or TRBD2 (6 bases each). The CDR3 is 20 residues long. Deletions cut 3 bases from V and 0 bases from J, with 25 bases between. Germline CDR1 reads SGHNT; CDR2 reads YENEEA. The CDR3 is CASSFRPGARGGASTDTQYF. The CDR3, as DNA: TGTGCCAGCAGCTTTCGACCGGGGGCGCGAGGCGGGGCTAGCACAGATACGCAGTATTTT. The full variable domain, completed using reference TRBV11-3 and TRBJ2-3, is EAGVVQSPRYKIIEKKQPVAFWCNPISGHNTLYWYLQNLGQGPELLIRYENEEAVDDSQLPKDRFSAERLKGVDSTLKIQPAELGDSAVYLCASSFRPGARGGASTDTQYFGPGTRLTVL.

The CDR3: CAISETDTQYF. The CDR3 DNA follows: TGTGCCATCAGTGAAACAGATACGCAGTATTTT. V and J are TRBV10-3 and TRBJ2-3; unclear D gene. V lost 3 bases to trimming and J lost 3 bases, with 1 base between them. CDR3 size: 11 residues. Germline CDR1 is ENHRY and CDR2 is SYGVKD.

The J gene is TRBJ2-1, the V gene TRBV6-4; TRBD1 matches at 7 bases. V trimming: 3 bases; J trimming: 1 base; junction bases outside the gene matches: 6. This CDR3 region has 16 residues. Germline lookup yields CDR1 MRHNA and CDR2 SNTAGT. CDR3 bases: TGTGCCAGCAGTGATCTTAGGGGGCCGTCCTACAATGAGCAGTTCTTC. Translated: CASSDLRGPSYNEQFF.

This chain uses TRBV18 with TRBJ1-6, with 8 nucleotides matching TRBD1. The trim removed 3 bases at V and 6 bases at J, leaving 7 bases unmatched. The CDR3 is 16 amino acids. CDR1 is KGHSH and CDR2 is LQKENI in the germline V gene. CDR3: CASSPGDRGLNSPLHF. CDR3 bases: TGTGCCAGCTCACCTGGCGACAGGGGTCTTAATTCACCCCTCCACTTT.

This clonotype is categorized as medium-sized. The chain links TRBV29-1 to TRBJ1-2; 8 bases are shared with TRBD1. The CDR3 runs to 15 residues. The V gene's germline CDR1 is SQVTM and CDR2 ANQGSEA. V was pared by 1 base and J by 0 bases, with 4 bases of the junction left unmatched. The CDR3: CSVEGTGLANYGYTF. The CDR3 bases are TGCAGCGTTGAAGGGACAGGGTTAGCTAACTATGGCTACACCTTC.

Relative to its sample, this clonotype is medium-sized. The chain uses TRBV11-3 and TRBJ2-3; D is unresolved. The CDR3 consists of 14 residues. V shed 0 bases and J shed 0 bases, with 4 bases lying between them. CDR1 and CDR2 (germline): SGHNT, YENEEA. The CDR3 is CASSLEYSTDTQYF. For the CDR3, the DNA is TGTGCCAGCAGCTTAGAGTACAGCACAGATACGCAGTATTTT. Variable domain in full (rest from reference TRBV11-3 and TRBJ2-3): EAGVVQSPRYKIIEKKQPVAFWCNPISGHNTLYWYLQNLGQGPELLIRYENEEAVDDSQLPKDRFSAERLKGVDSTLKIQPAELGDSAVYLCASSLEYSTDTQYFGPGTRLTVL.

By frequency in the sample, this clonotype is medium-sized. V usage is TRBV11-3 and J usage is TRBJ2-3, with D possibly matching TRBD2 (5 bases). The germline V and J ends were trimmed by 5 bases and 9 bases, with 12 bases remaining between them. Germline CDR1 and CDR2: SGHNT and YENEEA. The CDR3 sequence is 12 residues long. Here the CDR3 DNA reads TGTGCCAGCAGCCTAGCCTTATCAACGCAGTATTTT. Its translation is CASSLALSTQYF. The full variable domain, with the rest looked up from reference TRBV11-3 and TRBJ2-3, is EAGVVQSPRYKIIEKKQPVAFWCNPISGHNTLYWYLQNLGQGPELLIRYENEEAVDDSQLPKDRFSAERLKGVDSTLKIQPAELGDSAVYLCASSLALSTQYFGPGTRLTVL.

The chain has TRBV27 and TRBJ1-2; perhaps TRBD1 as D (5 bases). CDR1 and CDR2 (germline): MNHEY, SMNVEV (reference sequence). CDR3 length: 13 residues. With 5 bases removed from V and 8 bases from J, the gap between germline ends came to 15 bases. CDR3 DNA: TGTGCCAGCAGTCTGGACATAGCGCGGGGCTACACCTTC. It is translated as CASSLDIARGYTF.

In its sample, this clonotype was seen a few times. The chain joins TRBV6-5 to TRBJ1-1; D perhaps matches TRBD1 (6 bases). Germline-derived CDR1 and CDR2 are MNHEY and SVGAGI. Trimming took off 7 bases at V and 5 bases at J, with 17 bases between the two ends. This CDR3 region has 14 residues. CDR3 sequence (DNA): TGTGCCAGCAATCGGGCAGGGGAGGGGACTGAAGCTTTCTTT. It specifies CASNRAGEGTEAFF.

Comment on this clonotype: At one end, the junction sequence differs from germline, possibly due to a read error. V is TRBV6-1 and J is TRBJ1-4, with 7 bases lining up with TRBD1. Germline assignment: CDR1 MNHNS and CDR2 SASEGT. The CDR3 runs 16 residues. The CDR3 sequence: CASSALTGTANERLFF. CDR3 coding DNA: TGTGCCAGCAGTGCATTAACCGGGACAGCTAATGAAAGACTGTTTTTT.

V gene TRBV11-3 combines with J gene TRBJ2-3, with D unclear. Trimming shortened V by 3 bases and J by 2 bases, and 9 bases separated the two germline ends. CDR3 length: 14 amino acids. The germline gives CDR1 SGHNT, CDR2 YENEEA. CDR3 amino acids: CASSFWPNTDTQYF. DNA for the CDR3: TGTGCCAGCAGCTTCTGGCCGAACACAGATACGCAGTATTTT.

V gene TRBV14 combines with J gene TRBJ2-1; D is uncertain. The CDR3 sequence is 12 residues long. Germline CDR1 is SGHDN and CDR2 is FVKESK. V was cut by 0 bases and J by 8 bases, with 5 bases left in between. The CDR3 nucleotides are TGTGCCAGCAGCCAAGATTTCTATGAGCAGTTCTTC. Translated, it gives CASSQDFYEQFF.

The genes are TRBV18 and TRBJ2-5; 11 nucleotides line up with TRBD2. With V trimmed by 3 bases and J by 5 bases, 11 bases remained unmatched. CDR1 and CDR2 (germline): KGHSH, LQKENI. The CDR3 length is 17 residues. CDR3 DNA: TGTGCCAGCTCACCTCTTAGCGGGGGGGCCGGAACGGAGACCCAGTACTTC. Amino acids: CASSPLSGGAGTETQYF.

The rearrangement links TRBV6-2 or TRBV6-3 to TRBJ1-1, with TRBD1 matching over 8 bases. Looked up from germline, CDR1 is MNHEY and CDR2 is SVGEGT. Trimming cost V 7 bases and J 0 bases; bases outside gene matches: 10. There are 16 residues in the CDR3. The CDR3 reads CASKTRTGRMNTEAFF. In nucleotides, the CDR3 is TGTGCCAGCAAGACCCGGACAGGGCGAATGAACACTGAAGCTTTCTTT.

Turning to this clonotype: A read error may explain this, as a much larger clone is one base away. The chain joins TRBV11-3 to TRBJ2-1; D gene ambiguous. V was clipped by 4 bases and J by 2 bases, with 9 bases between them. The CDR3 is 14 residues long. CDR1 and CDR2 (germline): SGHNT, YENEEA. CDR3 nucleotides: TGTGCCAGCAGCTCTTCTCCCGCCTACAATGAGCAGTTCTTC. Protein product: CASSSSPAYNEQFF. The complete variable domain, with remaining parts taken from reference TRBV11-3 and TRBJ2-1, reads EAGVVQSPRYKIIEKKQPVAFWCNPISGHNTLYWYLQNLGQGPELLIRYENEEAVDDSQLPKDRFSAERLKGVDSTLKIQPAELGDSAVYLCASSSSPAYNEQFFGPGTRLTVL.

V gene TRBV11-3 combines with J gene TRBJ1-6; 10 bases line up with TRBD1. The germline V gene has CDR1 SGHNT and CDR2 YENEEA. CDR3 size: 15 residues. V was pared by 5 bases and J by 9 bases, with 7 bases of the junction left unmatched. CDR3 nucleotides: TGTGCCAGCAGCCAGGGACAGGGGTGGACTTCACCCCTCCACTTT. This sequence encodes CASSQGQGWTSPLHF.

CDR3 sequence reads: CASSGRTGGPEKLFF. The CDR3 nucleotides are TGTGCCAGCAGCGGCCGGACAGGGGGCCCTGAAAAACTGTTTTTT. This chain uses TRBV7-6 with TRBJ1-4; 11 bases agree with TRBD1. This CDR3 has 15 amino acids. Trimming cost V 5 bases and J 7 bases; bases outside gene matches: 6. CDR1 is SGHVS, CDR2 FNYEAQ, per germline.

The J gene is TRBJ1-2, the V gene TRBV10-3; D perhaps matches TRBD1 (5 bases). This CDR3 has 14 residues. V shed 3 bases and J shed 7 bases, with 15 bases lying between them. Germline loops: CDR1 ENHRY, CDR2 SYGVKD. CDR3: CAISEWGDSGGYTF. The CDR3 nucleotides are TGTGCCATCAGTGAATGGGGGGACTCGGGTGGCTACACCTTC.

This chain joins TRBV20-1 and TRBJ1-1; D call uncertain. Deletions cut 3 bases from V and 5 bases from J, with 16 bases between. Germline V gene data show CDR1 as DFQATT and CDR2 as SNEGSKA (reference sequence). This CDR3 region has 14 residues. The CDR3 DNA reads as TGCAGTGCTAGTAACAGAGCTGGGAGTACTGAAGCTTTCTTT. Protein product: CSASNRAGSTEAFF.